A single sample is the source of the 28 T cell receptor beta chains below, sequenced in a study of T cell responses to AZD1222 COVID-19 vaccine. The method was immunoSEQ multiplex PCR; TCRdb's version includes in-frame clones alone and lacks a portion of them. This sample carries about 85,000 clones, 86% of them seen once, and the ten largest clones take 7%. The sequencing here drew on peripheral blood, taken on day 0 of AZD1222 vaccination. These receptors originate from an adult in good health.

In its sample, this clone was seen once. The V call is TRBV7-6, the J call TRBJ2-5; D possibly corresponds to TRBD2 (6 bases). CDR1 and CDR2 from the germline V gene are SGHVS and FNYEAQ. The CDR3 spans 11 residues. The CDR3 DNA is TGTGCTAGCGGCCCTGAAGAGACCCAGTACTTC. Translation gives CASGPEETQYF.

The chain couples TRBV30 to TRBJ1-2; tentative D call: TRBD1 (6 bases). V gave up 0 bases and J gave up 14 bases, with 13 bases separating them. The CDR3 is 11 amino acids. Germline V gives CDR1 GTSNPN, CDR2 SVGIG (reference sequence). CDR3 in DNA: TGTGCCTGGAGTGTAAGGGGGATGGGTACCTTC. Its translation: CAWSVRGMGTF.

The rearrangement joins TRBV4-1 to TRBJ2-7; possible D gene TRBD2, 6 bases. Germline CDR1 MGHRA, CDR2 YSYEKL. The V gene lost 0 bases and the J gene lost 2 bases, with 17 bases spanning the gap. This CDR3 is 17 amino acids long. This CDR3 reads CASSQDPFGAGTYEQYF. The CDR3 DNA reads as TGCGCCAGCAGCCAAGATCCTTTTGGGGCGGGGACCTACGAGCAGTACTTC.

This rearrangement joins TRBV19 to TRBJ1-5, with D perhaps TRBD1 (5 bases). CDR3 length: 15 residues. Germline V gene sequence: CDR1 LNHDA, CDR2 SQIVND (reference sequence). CDR3 loop: CAASSTGTANQPQHF. The DNA for the CDR3 is TGTGCTGCTTCGTCGACCGGGACGGCTAATCAGCCCCAGCATTTT.

The chain combines TRBV21-1 with TRBJ1-2; TRBD1 was called by the table and not checked on the DNA. TRBV21-1 is shown as a pseudogene. The CDR3 runs 15 residues. CDR3 sequence (DNA): TGTGCCAGCAGCAAGAGGGACACCCCTAACTATGGCTACACCTTC. As protein: CASSKRDTPNYGYTF.

The sample holds one count of this clone. The chain links TRBV10-3 to TRBJ2-1, with 9 nucleotides matching TRBD2. V lost 5 bases and J lost 0; bases outside the gene matches: 8. The CDR3 loop spans 17 amino acids. Germline-derived CDR1 and CDR2 are ENHRY and SYGVKD. Written as DNA, the CDR3 is TGTGCCATCAGTCAGTTCCCGGGACTAGCCTCCTACAATGAGCAGTTCTTC. Its protein is CAISQFPGLASYNEQFF.

This clone was detected only a few times. The gene calls are TRBV5-1 and TRBJ1-2, with TRBD1 matching over 8 bases. This CDR3 contains 14 residues. Germline values: CDR1 SGHRS, CDR2 YFSETQ. The J segment lost 4 bases and the V segment lost 7 bases, leaving 9 bases of the junction unmatched. In DNA, the CDR3 is TGCGCCAGCGACGAGACAGGGGTAGGCTATGGCTACACCTTC. It specifies CASDETGVGYGYTF.

The chain uses TRBV5-1 and TRBJ2-6, with a possible D match to TRBD1 (5 bases). Trimming removed 0 bases at V and 0 bases at J, with 13 bases between. The CDR3 has 18 residues. Germline V CDR1 and CDR2: SGHRS, YFSETQ. The CDR3 sequence is CASSLGVDTYSGANVLTF. As DNA, the CDR3 is TGCGCCAGCAGCTTGGGGGTGGACACCTACTCTGGGGCCAACGTCCTGACTTTC.

The chain joins TRBV7-2 to TRBJ1-2, with D perhaps TRBD1 (5 bases). The CDR3 has 13 residues. Germline lookup yields CDR1 SGHTA and CDR2 FQGNSA. V was pared by 1 base and J by 8 bases, with 11 bases between. CDR3 bases: TGTGCCAGCAGCTTAGGACAGCAGGCCGGCTACACCTTC. Residues: CASSLGQQAGYTF.

The J gene is TRBJ1-6, the V gene TRBV28; 7 bases align to TRBD1. From germline, CDR1 is MDHEN and CDR2 SYDVKM. The junction had 8 bases not matched to a gene; V was cut back by 7 bases and J by 5 bases. This CDR3 contains 15 residues. The CDR3: CASTNPDRNNSPLHF. CDR3 in DNA: TGTGCCAGCACCAATCCGGACAGGAATAATTCACCCCTCCACTTT.

The chain combines TRBV10-1 with TRBJ2-1, with D possibly matching TRBD1 (5 bases). The germline V gene encodes CDR1 WNHNN and CDR2 SYGVQD (reference sequence). Trimming pared 7 bases from V and 9 bases from J, leaving 22 bases between. The CDR3 consists of 15 residues. The CDR3 region is CASTEGVGLSGEQFF. The CDR3 nucleotides read TGCGCCAGCACCGAAGGGGTTGGCTTGTCTGGTGAGCAGTTCTTC.

The chain combines TRBV7-6 with TRBJ2-1; D perhaps matches TRBD2 (5 bases). Germline V gene lookup returns CDR1 SGHVS and CDR2 FNYEAQ. V shed 5 bases and J shed 0 bases, with 11 bases lying between them. The CDR3 has 15 amino acids. In DNA form, the CDR3 reads TGTGCCAGCAGCCCGAGGGTGAGCTCCTACAATGAGCAGTTCTTC. Protein product: CASSPRVSSYNEQFF.

This chain connects TRBV27 to TRBJ1-1; TRBD1 matches at 7 bases. Germline V gene sequence: CDR1 MNHEY, CDR2 SMNVEV (reference sequence). Germline trimming cut 3 bases from V and 1 base from J; bases unmatched to any gene: 2. The CDR3 spans 14 residues. The CDR3 DNA is TGTGCCAGCAGTTTGGACAGGAGGAACACTGAAGCTTTCTTT. Encoded protein: CASSLDRRNTEAFF.

This rearrangement joins TRBV11-1 to TRBJ1-2; 10 nucleotides align to TRBD1. Germline-derived CDR1 and CDR2 are SGHAT and FQDESV (reference sequence). The V gene end was trimmed by 6 bases and the J gene end by 6 bases; junction bases not matched to a gene: 4. CDR3 length: 13 residues. In nucleotides, the CDR3 is TGTGCCAGCAGTCCGACAGGGGGCCATGGCTACACCTTC. Translating it yields CASSPTGGHGYTF. Based on the CDR3 plus reference TRBV11-1 and TRBJ1-2, the full variable domain is EAEVAQSPRYKITEKSQAVAFWCDPISGHATLYWYRQILGQGPELLVQFQDESVVDDSQLPKDRFSAERLKGVDSTLKIQPAELGDSAMYLCASSPTGGHGYTFGSGTRLTVV.

The CDR3 DNA sequence: TGTGCCTGGAGTGTGGGGGGCGCGGCTTTCTTT. Encoded protein: CAWSVGGAAFF. The rearrangement joins TRBV30 to TRBJ1-1, with D maybe TRBD1 (6 bases). Trimming took off 0 bases at V and 11 bases at J, with 10 bases between the two ends. This CDR3 has 11 amino acids. Germline V lookup: CDR1 GTSNPN, CDR2 SVGIG (reference sequence). The full variable domain, in which reference TRBV30 and TRBJ1-1 provide the parts outside the CDR3, is SQTIHQWPATLVQPVGSPLSLECTVEGTSNPNLYWYRQAAGRGLQLLFYSVGIGQISSEVPQNLSASRPQDRQFILSSKKLLLSDSGFYLCAWSVGGAAFFGQGTRLTVV.

The chain employs TRBV2 and TRBJ2-5, with D unclear. V was trimmed by 7 bases and J by 3 bases, leaving 12 bases between them. The CDR3 contains 13 residues. Per the germline V gene, CDR1 is SNHLY and CDR2 is FYNNEI. CDR3 in amino acids: CASTSVREETQYF. DNA for the CDR3: TGTGCCAGCACCTCTGTTAGGGAAGAGACCCAGTACTTC.

With regard to this clone: Sequence at one end of the junction differs from germline and may be a read error. This chain links TRBV6-1 with TRBJ1-2; a possible D gene is TRBD1 (6 bases). Looked up from germline, CDR1 is MNHNS and CDR2 is SASEGT. This CDR3 is built from 14 residues. CDR3 bases: TGTGCCAGCAGAGAAGGGGGGGCTAACTATGGCTACACCTTC. It translates to CASREGGANYGYTF.

V is TRBV6-5 and J is TRBJ1-1; TRBD1 is a possible D gene (5 bases). This CDR3 region has 11 residues. The germline V and J ends were trimmed by 7 bases and 4 bases, with 7 bases remaining between them. CDR1 is MNHEY, CDR2 SVGAGI, per germline. The CDR3 nucleotides are TGTGCCAGCACGGGGGGCACTGAAGCTTTCTTT. Translated, it gives CASTGGTEAFF.

V usage is TRBV7-3 and J usage is TRBJ2-7; 11 bases line up with TRBD1. The CDR3 totals 14 residues. Germline V CDR1 and CDR2: SGHTA, FQGTGA. The V and J ends lost 5 bases and 6 bases, in that order; junction bases with no gene match: 6. CDR3: CASSQGTGGFEQYF. CDR3 nucleotides: TGTGCCAGCAGCCAGGGGACAGGGGGTTTCGAGCAGTACTTC.

The chain links TRBV5-1 to TRBJ2-3, with TRBD2 matching 8 bases. The CDR3 is 15 amino acids. Germline assignment: CDR1 SGHRS and CDR2 YFSETQ. V gave up 2 bases and J gave up 3 bases; unmatched junction bases: 5. As DNA, the CDR3 is TGCGCCAGCAGCTTTAGTAGCGGGGTTACAGATACGCAGTATTTT. Translation: CASSFSSGVTDTQYF.

The chain combines TRBV15 with TRBJ2-1; 10 bases line up with TRBD2. The CDR3 sequence is 17 residues long. Unmatched junction bases numbered 10, after V lost 3 bases and J lost 5 bases. From germline, CDR1 is LNHNV and CDR2 YYDKDF (reference sequence). In nucleotides, the CDR3 is TGTGCCACCAGCAGGGATAATAGCGGGGGGATCCACAATGAGCAGTTCTTC. Its translation is CATSRDNSGGIHNEQFF.

The J gene is TRBJ2-2, the V gene TRBV3-1 (or the pseudogene TRBV3-2); possibly TRBD2 for D (5 bases). Germline-derived CDR1 and CDR2 are LGHDT and YNNKEL (reference sequence). V lost 2 bases and J 8 bases, leaving 15 bases between the germline ends. The CDR3 consists of 15 residues. The CDR3: CASSQKSLRAGELFF. The CDR3 nucleotides are TGTGCCAGCAGCCAAAAAAGCCTGAGGGCAGGGGAGCTGTTTTTT.

The chain employs TRBV19 and TRBJ1-5; a weak D match, TRBD1 (5 bases). Germline-derived CDR1 and CDR2 are LNHDA and SQIVND (reference sequence). CDR3 size: 14 residues. V lost 4 bases and J lost 4, with 11 bases in between. As DNA, the CDR3 is TGTGCCAGTAGTAATCGGGCAGGGAATCAGCCCCAGCATTTT. As protein: CASSNRAGNQPQHF. The complete variable domain, with remaining parts taken from reference TRBV19 and TRBJ1-5, reads DGGITQSPKYLFRKEGQNVTLSCEQNLNHDAMYWYRQDPGQGLRLIYYSQIVNDFQKGDIAEGYSVSREKKESFPLTVTSAQKNPTAFYLCASSNRAGNQPQHFGDGTRLSIL.

The J gene is TRBJ1-1, the V gene TRBV6-5; D may be TRBD1 (5 bases). The length of the CDR3 is 13 residues. Looked up from germline, CDR1 is MNHEY and CDR2 is SVGAGI. The V gene lost 2 bases and the J gene lost 1 base, with 5 bases spanning the gap. The CDR3 DNA sequence: TGTGCCAGCAGTTACGGACAGAACACTGAAGCTTTCTTT. Amino acid sequence: CASSYGQNTEAFF.

This clone was observed once. This chain uses TRBV13 with TRBJ1-5, with unresolved D. CDR1 is PRHDT, CDR2 FYEKMQ, per germline (reference sequence). Trimming cost V 3 bases and J 0 bases, with 12 bases left between them. This CDR3 spans 16 amino acids. Written as DNA, the CDR3 is TGTGCCAGCAGCTTTAGACAAGGTCGTAGCAATCAGCCCCAGCATTTT. Its protein is CASSFRQGRSNQPQHF.

The chain combines TRBV6-6 with TRBJ1-6; TRBD1 agrees at 9 bases. The CDR3 covers 14 residues. Germline CDR1 and CDR2: MNHNY and SVGAGI (reference sequence). The junction had 7 bases not matched to a gene; V was cut back by 7 bases and J by 9 bases. CDR3 protein: CASTTTGGVSPLHF. The CDR3 DNA is TGTGCCAGCACTACTACAGGGGGCGTTTCACCCCTCCACTTT.

V is TRBV6-1 and J is TRBJ2-1; D perhaps matches TRBD2 (5 bases). Between the trimmed V and J ends, which lost 2 bases and 5 bases, there was a span of 10 bases. The germline V gene has CDR1 MNHNS and CDR2 SASEGT. This CDR3 is 14 amino acids long. The CDR3 coding sequence is TGTGCCAGCAGTGAACTAGCTATGAACAATGAGCAGTTCTTC. Its protein product is CASSELAMNNEQFF.

The chain joins TRBV5-1 to TRBJ2-5; 8 bases align to TRBD1. The CDR3 is 14 amino acids. Germline trimming cut 2 bases from V and 2 bases from J; bases unmatched to any gene: 2. Germline CDR1 reads SGHRS; CDR2 reads YFSETQ. The CDR3: CASSFGTGQETQYF. In nucleotides, the CDR3 is TGCGCCAGCAGCTTCGGGACAGGTCAAGAGACCCAGTACTTC.